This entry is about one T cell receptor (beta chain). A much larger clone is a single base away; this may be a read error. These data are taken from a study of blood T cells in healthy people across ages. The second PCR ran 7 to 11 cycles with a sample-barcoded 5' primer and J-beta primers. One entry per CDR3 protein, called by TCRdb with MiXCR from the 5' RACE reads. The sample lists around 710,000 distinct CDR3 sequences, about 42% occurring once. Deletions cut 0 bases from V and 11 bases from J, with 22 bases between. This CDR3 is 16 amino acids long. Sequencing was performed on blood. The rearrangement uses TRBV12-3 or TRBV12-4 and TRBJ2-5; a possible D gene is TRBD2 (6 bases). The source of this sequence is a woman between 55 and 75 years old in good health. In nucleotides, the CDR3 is TGTGCCAGCAGTTTAGCTGGGGGGTCCATTCGAAATGAGCAGTACTTC. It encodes CASSLAGGSIRNEQYF.